The 23 T cell receptor beta chains in this list originate from one sample, sequenced in a study of blood T cells in healthy people across ages. A second 7 to 11 cycle PCR used barcoded and J-beta primers. TCRdb itself ran the 5' RACE reads through MiXCR, one entry per CDR3 protein. Here the sample spans 700,000 to 900,000 distinct CDR3 sequences, approximately 53% being singletons. The sequenced sample consisted of blood. The receptors shown here come from a man of 80 years or more in good health.

The V gene is TRBV5-6, the J gene TRBJ1-1; D gene uncertain. The CDR3 sequence is 15 residues long. The germline CDR1 and CDR2 sequences are SGHDT and YYEEEE. V shed 1 base and J shed 0 bases, with 10 bases lying between them. CDR3 region: CASSLRSQLNTEAFF. The CDR3 region has the DNA TGTGCCAGCAGCTTGCGGTCCCAGCTGAACACTGAAGCTTTCTTT.

The chain uses TRBV15 and TRBJ2-1, with 13 positions matching TRBD2. Germline V gives CDR1 LNHNV, CDR2 YYDKDF (reference sequence). The CDR3 runs 16 residues. V was pared by 3 bases and J by 6 bases, with 5 bases of the junction left unmatched. The CDR3 sequence is CATSRAGTSGVNEQFF. The CDR3 DNA is TGTGCCACCAGCAGGGCCGGGACTAGCGGGGTCAATGAGCAGTTCTTC.

The chain carries TRBV20-1 and TRBJ2-5; D not certain. Trimming left V 4 bases short and J 1 base short, with 7 bases between. Germline-derived CDR1 and CDR2 are DFQATT and SNEGSKA (reference sequence). This CDR3 has 12 residues. The CDR3 protein is CSATPVQETQYF. Written as DNA, the CDR3 is TGCAGTGCTACGCCAGTCCAAGAGACCCAGTACTTC.

In this sample, this clonotype turned up a few times. J is TRBJ2-3 and V is TRBV5-6; 7 bases match TRBD1. The CDR3 sequence is 16 residues long. CDR1 is SGHDT and CDR2 is YYEEEE in the germline V gene. J lost 14 bases, V lost 4 bases, and 22 bases had no gene match. CDR3 in amino acids: CASSQDRTGMHRYAYF. CDR3 DNA sequence: TGTGCCAGCAGCCAGGACAGGACCGGAATGCACAGATACGCGTATTTT.

The rearrangement joins TRBV5-1 to TRBJ2-1, with 9 bases lining up with TRBD1. Trimming at V came to 1 base and at J to 6 bases, leaving 5 bases not matched to a gene. Germline assignment: CDR1 SGHRS and CDR2 YFSETQ. CDR3 length: 15 amino acids. The CDR3 coding sequence is TGCGCCAGCAGCTTGTTGGCGACAGGGGGCAATGAGCAGTTCTTC. Translating gives CASSLLATGGNEQFF. Variable domain in full (rest from reference TRBV5-1 and TRBJ2-1): KAGVTQTPRYLIKTRGQQVTLSCSPISGHRSVSWYQQTPGQGLQFLFEYFSETQRNKGNFPGRFSGRQFSNSRSEMNVSTLELGDSALYLCASSLLATGGNEQFFGPGTRLTVL.

This clonotype was seen just once. The chain recombines TRBV18 with TRBJ1-2, with TRBD1 matching over 8 bases. J gave up 4 bases and V 3 bases, and 7 bases lay outside the gene matches. Looked up from germline, CDR1 is KGHSH and CDR2 is LQKENI. CDR3 size: 15 residues. In DNA, the CDR3 is TGTGCCAGCTCACCGGGGACAGGCCCACTCTATGGCTACACCTTC. Protein: CASSPGTGPLYGYTF. The full variable domain, its missing parts supplied by reference TRBV18 and TRBJ1-2, is NAGVMQNPRHLVRRRGQEARLRCSPMKGHSHVYWYRQLPEEGLKFMVYLQKENIIDESGMPKERFSAEFPKEGPSILRIQQVVRGDSAAYFCASSPGTGPLYGYTFGSGTRLTVV.

The chain uses TRBV5-8 and TRBJ2-1; TRBD1 matches at 7 bases. Gene TRBJ2-7 matches the end of the DNA better, so the J call may be wrong. The germline V gene has CDR1 SGHTS and CDR2 YDEGEE. The length of the CDR3 is 16 residues. Here the CDR3 reads CASSLEGAPPYNEQYF. Here the CDR3 DNA reads TGTGCCAGCAGCTTGGAGGGGGCTCCACCCTACAATGAGCAGTACTTC.

V and J are TRBV29-1 and TRBJ1-6; D is unresolved. Germline assignment: CDR1 SQVTM and CDR2 ANQGSEA. The CDR3 consists of 14 residues. V was pared by 6 bases and J by 7 bases, with 16 bases between. The CDR3 DNA reads as TGCAGCGTGGCCCCCGGCGGAGAGAATTCACCCCTCCACTTT. It specifies CSVAPGGENSPLHF.

In DNA form, the CDR3 reads TGTGCCATCTGGGACGGGGAGGTGGAAAAACTGTTTTTT. The encoded protein is CAIWDGEVEKLFF. The chain combines TRBV10-3 with TRBJ1-4; weak D call: TRBD1 (5 bases). V lost 8 bases and J lost 8, with 15 bases in between. Germline values: CDR1 ENHRY, CDR2 SYGVKD. The length of the CDR3 is 13 residues.

The chain employs TRBV9 and TRBJ2-5, with D maybe TRBD2 (7 bases). The CDR3 length is 18 residues. CDR1 is SGDLS, CDR2 YYNGEE, per germline. V was pared by 3 bases and J by 4 bases, with 25 bases between. The CDR3 sequence: CASSDIQGAGVRAETQYF. The CDR3 bases are TGTGCCAGCAGCGACATACAGGGCGCGGGAGTAAGGGCAGAGACCCAGTACTTC.

This chain uses TRBV4-2 with TRBJ2-4; 10 bases are a match to TRBD2. Gene TRBJ2-7 matches the end of the DNA better, so the J call may be wrong. The CDR3 consists of 16 residues. Germline-derived CDR1 and CDR2 are LGHNA and YNFKEQ. The CDR3 is CASSQHLAGEYSEQYF. The CDR3 DNA is TGTGCCAGCAGCCAACATCTAGCGGGAGAGTATTCCGAGCAGTACTTC.

This clonotype was picked up a small number of times. The chain employs TRBV7-8 and TRBJ2-3; 11 bases align to TRBD2. The CDR3 totals 18 residues. Germline V lookup: CDR1 SGHVS, CDR2 FQNEAQ. V trimming: 5 bases; J trimming: 14 bases; junction bases outside the gene matches: 24. Here the CDR3 DNA reads TGTGCCAGCAGCCCAGAGGTACTAGCGGGAGTAGTTGACAGATACGCGTATTTT. It translates to CASSPEVLAGVVDRYAYF. The complete variable domain, with remaining parts taken from reference TRBV7-8 and TRBJ2-3, reads GAGVSQSPRYKVAKRGQDVALRCDPISGHVSLFWYQQALGQGPEFLTYFQNEAQLDKSGLPSDRFFAERPEGSVSTLKIQRTQQEDSAVYLCASSPEVLAGVVDRYAYFGPGTRLTVL.

The chain recombines TRBV20-1 with TRBJ2-1; D possibly corresponds to TRBD2 (6 bases). The CDR3 is 16 residues long. Germline V gene data show CDR1 as DFQATT and CDR2 as SNEGSKA (reference sequence). V dropped 0 bases and J dropped 0 bases, with 12 bases sitting between them. Here the CDR3 reads CSARDHSGSSYNEQFF. The CDR3, as DNA: TGCAGTGCTAGAGATCATAGCGGCAGCTCCTACAATGAGCAGTTCTTC.

This clonotype was seen more than once but under ten times. The chain has TRBV9 and TRBJ2-3; TRBD2 aligns across 7 bases. V gave up 5 bases and J gave up 5 bases; unmatched junction bases: 11. The CDR3 consists of 15 residues. The V gene's germline CDR1 is SGDLS and CDR2 YYNGEE. CDR3 coding DNA: TGTGCCAGCAGTGCCGGGACTACCTCCAGAGATACGCAGTATTTT. It encodes CASSAGTTSRDTQYF.

About this clonotype itself: This could be a read error, since a much larger clone is one nucleotide away. For the CDR3, the DNA is TGCAGCGTTGTAGAGATGATAGGGGATGAGCAGTACTTC. Translated: CSVVEMIGDEQYF. The chain is built from TRBV29-1 and TRBJ2-1, with a tentative D call TRBD1 (5 bases). The DNA end favors TRBJ2-7, so the J call may be wrong. CDR1 is SQVTM, CDR2 ANQGSEA, per germline. This CDR3 has 13 residues.

This clonotype occurred a few times. The chain has TRBV28 and TRBJ1-4; tentatively, D is TRBD1 (6 bases). The CDR3 has 19 amino acids. Germline V CDR1 and CDR2: MDHEN, SYDVKM. V was pared by 5 bases and J by 7 bases, with 29 bases between. CDR3: CASSLRRRDKRWSGEKLFF. The CDR3, as DNA: TGTGCCAGCAGTCTACGTCGCCGGGACAAAAGGTGGTCTGGTGAAAAACTGTTTTTT.

This clonotype was observed once. One base away lies a much larger clone, so this may be a sequencing read error. V is TRBV7-9 and J is TRBJ2-1; tentative D call: TRBD2 (5 bases). This CDR3 has 14 residues. Germline lookup yields CDR1 SEHNR and CDR2 FQNEAQ (reference sequence). Trimming took off 6 bases at V and 0 bases at J, with 9 bases between the two ends. CDR3 protein: CASSSASSYNEQFF. The CDR3 coding sequence is TGTGCCAGCAGTAGCGCGAGCTCCTACAATGAGCAGTTCTTC.

This chain uses TRBV3-1 with TRBJ2-1; 10 bases agree with TRBD2. This CDR3 is 19 amino acids long. Germline V gives CDR1 LGHDT, CDR2 YNNKEL (reference sequence). J was trimmed by 3 bases and V by 2 bases; bases with no gene match: 13. The CDR3 loop is CASSQYQASGRIGYNEQFF. The CDR3, as DNA: TGTGCCAGCAGCCAATACCAGGCTAGCGGGAGAATCGGCTACAATGAGCAGTTCTTC.

The rearrangement links TRBV20-1 to TRBJ2-2, with TRBD2 matching over 10 bases. CDR1 and CDR2 from the germline V gene are DFQATT and SNEGSKA (reference sequence). The CDR3 has 18 amino acids. V lost 0 bases, J lost 1 base, and 8 bases stayed unmatched. CDR3 DNA: TGCAGTGCTAGAGATCACCTCCGGACTAGCGGGAACACCGGGGAGCTGTTTTTT. Its protein product is CSARDHLRTSGNTGELFF.

V and J are TRBV7-3 and TRBJ2-3; maybe TRBD1 (5 bases). Germline lookup yields CDR1 SGHTA and CDR2 FQGTGA. The CDR3 runs 15 residues. Deletions cut 5 bases from V and 1 base from J, with 13 bases between. Here the CDR3 DNA reads TGTGCCAGCAGCGCCAGGGAATCGGGCACAGATACGCAGTATTTT. This gives the protein CASSARESGTDTQYF. The variable domain in full, with the rest retrieved from reference TRBV7-3 and TRBJ2-3, is GAGVSQTPSNKVTEKGKYVELRCDPISGHTALYWYRQSLGQGPEFLIYFQGTGAADDSGLPNDRFFAVRPEGSVSTLKIQRTERGDSAVYLCASSARESGTDTQYFGPGTRLTVL.

This clonotype has more than one count but fewer than ten. The CDR3: CASSQNRGGFQETQYF. CDR3 sequence (DNA): TGTGCCAGCAGCCAAAACAGGGGGGGGTTCCAAGAGACCCAGTACTTC. V usage is TRBV7-2 and J usage is TRBJ2-5; maybe TRBD1 (8 bases). V was clipped by 5 bases and J by 1 base, with 17 bases between them. This CDR3 region has 16 residues. CDR1 and CDR2 from the germline V gene are SGHTA and FQGNSA.

The V gene is TRBV5-1, the J gene TRBJ1-5, with TRBD1 matching 8 bases. The CDR3 sequence is 14 residues long. The J segment lost 6 bases and the V segment lost 7 bases, leaving 9 bases of the junction unmatched. The germline CDR1 and CDR2 sequences are SGHRS and YFSETQ. CDR3 coding DNA: TGCGCCAGCTTTCGACAGGGGCGAATTCAGCCCCAGCATTTT. Its translation is CASFRQGRIQPQHF.

To note about this clonotype: One end of the junction varies from germline; a read error may be responsible. The V gene is TRBV25-1, the J gene TRBJ2-5; 8 bases are shared with TRBD2. Germline V gene data show CDR1 as MGHDK and CDR2 as SYGVNS. The CDR3 totals 15 residues. The DNA for the CDR3 is TGTGCCAGCCGTGAATCAGCGGGGGACCAAGAGACCCAGTACTTC. It specifies CASRESAGDQETQYF.